The TCR beta chain described here comes from a study of control samples from healthy donors and cancer patients. The CDR3 has 14 residues. The germline V gene has CDR1 MNHEY and CDR2 SMNVEV (reference sequence). Trimming removed 1 base from V and 4 bases from J, with 10 bases in between. Assay: immunoSEQ multiplex PCR; the TCRdb copy retains only in-frame clones and omits some. The sample has 120,000 or so clones, 80% to 90% seen once. This receptor was obtained from a man aged 45-60 years in good health. This chain uses TRBV27 with TRBJ1-1; D is ambiguous. Sequencing input: blood. CDR3 sequence: CASSLLRGFTEAFF. The CDR3 nucleotides read TGTGCCAGCAGTTTATTACGGGGATTCACTGAAGCTTTCTTT.